These T cell receptor beta chains were read from a single sample in a study of shared clonotypes between healthy human individuals. Assay used: immunoSEQ multiplex PCR; TCRdb lists only in-frame clones, some missing. The profile shows hundreds of thousands of clones, around 96% of them singletons. Sequencing was done on a sample of naive CD8+ T cells sorted from blood. These receptors all stem from a woman younger than 45 in good health. Each CDR3 is given with its conserved first and last residue. A D gene is named only where the DNA matches it firmly. Size is omitted from some rows. Given values are once, few, many or a class for expanded clones.

CDR3aa: CSVFGTEKNIQYF
CDR3nt: TGCAGCGTTTTCGGGACAGAGAAAAACATTCAGTACTTC
abundance: NA
v_gene: TRBV29-1
j_gene: TRBJ2-4
d_gene: TRBD1

CDR3aa: CASKDTEAFF
CDR3nt: TGTGCCAGCAAGGACACAGAAGCTTTCTTT
abundance: once
v_gene: TRBV2
j_gene: TRBJ1-1
d_gene: NA

CDR3aa: CASSQGRTGGNTGELFF
CDR3nt: TGTGCCAGCAGCCAAGGGCGGACAGGTGGGAACACCGGGGAGCTGTTTTTT
abundance: NA
v_gene: TRBV9
j_gene: TRBJ2-2
d_gene: TRBD1

CDR3aa: CASSFPRRQGRPEAFF
CDR3nt: TGTGCCAGCAGTTTCCCTAGGAGACAGGGGAGACCTGAAGCTTTCTTT
abundance: NA
v_gene: TRBV28
j_gene: TRBJ1-1
d_gene: TRBD1

CDR3aa: CASRPQVTLASGNTIYF
CDR3nt: TGTGCCAGCAGACCACAGGTCACTCTGGCTTCTGGAAACACCATATATTTT
abundance: NA
v_gene: TRBV28
j_gene: TRBJ1-3
d_gene: NA

CDR3aa: CASNKDGDSGNTIYF
CDR3nt: TGCGCCAGCAATAAGGACGGGGACTCTGGAAACACCATATATTTT
abundance: NA
v_gene: TRBV5-1
j_gene: TRBJ1-3
d_gene: NA

CDR3aa: CASRPSLAEDANTGELFF
CDR3nt: TGTGCCAGCAGACCTTCACTAGCGGAAGACGCGAACACCGGGGAGCTGTTTTTT
abundance: NA
v_gene: TRBV28
j_gene: TRBJ2-2
d_gene: TRBD2

CDR3aa: CASSDWRAIFVTQYF
CDR3nt: TGTGCCAGCAGCGACTGGAGGGCCATTTTCGTTACGCAGTATTTT
abundance: NA
v_gene: TRBV5-4
j_gene: TRBJ2-3
d_gene: NA

CDR3aa: CASSVTGTGLYEQYF
CDR3nt: TGTGCCAGTAGCGTTACCGGGACGGGACTCTACGAGCAGTACTTC
abundance: NA
v_gene: TRBV19
j_gene: TRBJ2-7
d_gene: NA

CDR3aa: CATRGEGRAEQYF
CDR3nt: TGTGCCACCAGGGGGGAGGGGAGGGCCGAGCAGTACTTC
abundance: NA
v_gene: TRBV15
j_gene: TRBJ2-7
d_gene: TRBD2

CDR3aa: CASSEGTDTQYF
CDR3nt: TGCGCCAGCAGTGAGGGGACAGATACGCAGTATTTT
abundance: once
v_gene: TRBV10-1
j_gene: TRBJ2-3
d_gene: NA

CDR3aa: CASSQGTGVYEQYF
CDR3nt: TGTGCCAGCAGCCAAGGGACAGGGGTCTACGAGCAGTACTTC
abundance: once
v_gene: TRBV7-2
j_gene: TRBJ2-7
d_gene: TRBD1

CDR3aa: CASRTAETNNEQFF
CDR3nt: TGCGCCAGCAGAACAGCGGAGACCAACAATGAGCAGTTCTTC
abundance: NA
v_gene: TRBV10-2
j_gene: TRBJ2-1
d_gene: NA

CDR3aa: CASSLGARYEQYF
CDR3nt: TGTGCCAGCAGCTTAGGGGCAAGATACGAGCAGTACTTC
abundance: NA
v_gene: TRBV11-2
j_gene: TRBJ2-7
d_gene: NA

CDR3aa: CASSVGQGSEQYF
CDR3nt: TGTGCCAGCAGCGTGGGACAGGGTTCCGAGCAGTACTTC
abundance: NA
v_gene: TRBV2
j_gene: TRBJ2-7
d_gene: TRBD1